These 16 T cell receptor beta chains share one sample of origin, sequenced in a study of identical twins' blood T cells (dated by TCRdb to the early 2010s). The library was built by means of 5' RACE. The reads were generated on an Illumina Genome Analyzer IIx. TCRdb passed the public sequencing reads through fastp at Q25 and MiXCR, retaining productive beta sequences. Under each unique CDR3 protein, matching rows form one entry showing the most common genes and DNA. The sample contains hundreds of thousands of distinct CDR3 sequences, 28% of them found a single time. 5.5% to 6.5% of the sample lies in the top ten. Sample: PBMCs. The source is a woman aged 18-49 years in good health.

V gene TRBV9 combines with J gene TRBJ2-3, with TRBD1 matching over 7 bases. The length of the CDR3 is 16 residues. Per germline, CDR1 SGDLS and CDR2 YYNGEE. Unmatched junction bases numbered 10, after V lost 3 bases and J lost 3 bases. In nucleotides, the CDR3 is TGTGCCAGCAGCGAACGGACAGGTCCGAAAACAGATACGCAGTATTTT. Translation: CASSERTGPKTDTQYF.

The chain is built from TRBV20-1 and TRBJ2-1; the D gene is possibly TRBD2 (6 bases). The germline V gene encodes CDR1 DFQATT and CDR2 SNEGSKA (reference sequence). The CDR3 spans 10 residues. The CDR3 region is CSGGSFEQFF. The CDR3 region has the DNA TGCAGCGGAGGGTCCTTTGAGCAGTTCTTC.

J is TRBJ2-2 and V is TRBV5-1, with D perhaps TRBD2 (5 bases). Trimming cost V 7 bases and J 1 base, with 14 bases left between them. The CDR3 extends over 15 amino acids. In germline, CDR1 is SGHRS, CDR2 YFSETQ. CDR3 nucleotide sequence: TGCGCCAGCTGTGCGGGTCAGATGAACACCGGGGAGCTGTTTTTT. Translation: CASCAGQMNTGELFF.

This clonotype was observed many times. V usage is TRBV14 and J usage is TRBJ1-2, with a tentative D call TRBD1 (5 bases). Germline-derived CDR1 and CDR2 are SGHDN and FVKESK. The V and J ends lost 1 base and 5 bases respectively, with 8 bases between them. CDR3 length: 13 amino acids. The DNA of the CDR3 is TGTGCCAGCAGCCAAGGACAGACTTATGGCTACACCTTC. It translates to CASSQGQTYGYTF.

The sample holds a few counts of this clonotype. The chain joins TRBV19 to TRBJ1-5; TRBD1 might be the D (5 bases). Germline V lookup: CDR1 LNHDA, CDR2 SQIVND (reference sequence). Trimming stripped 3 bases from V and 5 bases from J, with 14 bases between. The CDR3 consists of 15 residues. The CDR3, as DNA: TGTGCCAGTAGTATCCTCCCAGGGCAAGATCAGCCCCAGCATTTT. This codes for CASSILPGQDQPQHF.

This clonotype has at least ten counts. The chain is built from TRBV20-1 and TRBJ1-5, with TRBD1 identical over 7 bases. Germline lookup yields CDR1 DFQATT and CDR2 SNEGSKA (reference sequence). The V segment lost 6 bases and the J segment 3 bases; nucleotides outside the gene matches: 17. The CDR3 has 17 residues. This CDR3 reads CSANRRNRQGTNQPQHF. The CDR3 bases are TGCAGTGCCAACCGACGTAACCGACAGGGCACCAATCAGCCCCAGCATTTT.

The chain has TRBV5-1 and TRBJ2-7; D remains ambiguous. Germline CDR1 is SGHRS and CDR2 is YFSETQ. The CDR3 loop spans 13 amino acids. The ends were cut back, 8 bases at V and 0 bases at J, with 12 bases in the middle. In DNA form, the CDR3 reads TGCGCCAGTCGTAAATGGCTCTCCTACGAGCAGTACTTC. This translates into CASRKWLSYEQYF. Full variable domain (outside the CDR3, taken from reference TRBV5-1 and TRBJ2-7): KAGVTQTPRYLIKTRGQQVTLSCSPISGHRSVSWYQQTPGQGLQFLFEYFSETQRNKGNFPGRFSGRQFSNSRSEMNVSTLELGDSALYLCASRKWLSYEQYFGPGTRLTVT.

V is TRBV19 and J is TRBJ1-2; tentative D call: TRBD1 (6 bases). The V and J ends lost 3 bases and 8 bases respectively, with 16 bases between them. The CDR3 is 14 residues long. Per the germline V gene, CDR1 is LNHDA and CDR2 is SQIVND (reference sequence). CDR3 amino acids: CASSIQATGNGYTF. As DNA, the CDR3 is TGTGCCAGTAGTATTCAGGCCACAGGGAACGGCTACACCTTC.

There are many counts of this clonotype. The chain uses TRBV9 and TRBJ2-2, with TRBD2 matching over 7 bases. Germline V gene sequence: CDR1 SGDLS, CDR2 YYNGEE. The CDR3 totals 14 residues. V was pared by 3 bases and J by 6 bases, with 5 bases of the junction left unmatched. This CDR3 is CASSGRLASGELFF. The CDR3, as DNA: TGTGCCAGCAGCGGCAGACTAGCCTCCGGGGAGCTGTTTTTT.

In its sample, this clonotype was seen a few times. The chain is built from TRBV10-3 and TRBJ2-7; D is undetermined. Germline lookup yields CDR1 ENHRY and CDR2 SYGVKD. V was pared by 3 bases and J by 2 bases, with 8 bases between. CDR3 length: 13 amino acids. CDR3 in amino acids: CAISEPATYEQYF. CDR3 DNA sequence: TGTGCCATCAGTGAACCGGCCACCTACGAGCAGTACTTC.

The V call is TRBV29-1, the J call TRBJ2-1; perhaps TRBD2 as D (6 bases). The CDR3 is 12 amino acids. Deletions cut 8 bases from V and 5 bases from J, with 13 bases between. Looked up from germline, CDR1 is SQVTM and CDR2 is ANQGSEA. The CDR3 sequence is CSIGSLNNEQFF. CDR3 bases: TGCAGCATCGGGAGTCTCAACAATGAGCAGTTCTTC.

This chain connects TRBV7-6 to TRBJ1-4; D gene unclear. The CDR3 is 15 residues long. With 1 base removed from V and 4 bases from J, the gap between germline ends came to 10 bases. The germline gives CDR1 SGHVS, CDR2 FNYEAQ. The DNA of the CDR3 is TGTGCCAGCAGCTTAGGGAGGTCGGTTAATGAAAAACTGTTTTTT. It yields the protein CASSLGRSVNEKLFF.

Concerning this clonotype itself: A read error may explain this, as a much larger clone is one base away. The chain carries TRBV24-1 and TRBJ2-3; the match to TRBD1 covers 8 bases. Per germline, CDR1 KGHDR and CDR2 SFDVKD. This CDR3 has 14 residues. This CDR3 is CVTSDSGTGGTQYF. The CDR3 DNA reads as TGTGTCACCAGTGACTCCGGGACAGGAGGAACGCAGTATTTT.

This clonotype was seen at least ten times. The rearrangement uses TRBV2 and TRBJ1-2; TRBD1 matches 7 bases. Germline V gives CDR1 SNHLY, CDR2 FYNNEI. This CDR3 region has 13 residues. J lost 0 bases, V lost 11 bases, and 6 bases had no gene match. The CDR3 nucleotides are TGTGCCGTTACCGGGACAGCTAACTATGGCTACACCTTC. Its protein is CAVTGTANYGYTF.

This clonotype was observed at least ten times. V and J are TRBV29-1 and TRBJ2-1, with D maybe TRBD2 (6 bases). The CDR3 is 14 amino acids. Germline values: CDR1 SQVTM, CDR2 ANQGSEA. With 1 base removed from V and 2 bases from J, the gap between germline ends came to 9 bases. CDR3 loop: CSVEGGNTYNEQFF. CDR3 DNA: TGCAGCGTTGAAGGCGGGAACACCTACAATGAGCAGTTCTTC.

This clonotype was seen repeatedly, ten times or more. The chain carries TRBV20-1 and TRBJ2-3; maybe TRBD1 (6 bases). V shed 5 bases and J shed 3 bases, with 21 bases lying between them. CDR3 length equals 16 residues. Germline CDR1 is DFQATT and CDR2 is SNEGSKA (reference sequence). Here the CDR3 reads CSAVTRDTSLTDTQYF. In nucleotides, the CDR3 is TGCAGTGCTGTAACACGGGACACCTCCCTAACAGATACGCAGTATTTT.